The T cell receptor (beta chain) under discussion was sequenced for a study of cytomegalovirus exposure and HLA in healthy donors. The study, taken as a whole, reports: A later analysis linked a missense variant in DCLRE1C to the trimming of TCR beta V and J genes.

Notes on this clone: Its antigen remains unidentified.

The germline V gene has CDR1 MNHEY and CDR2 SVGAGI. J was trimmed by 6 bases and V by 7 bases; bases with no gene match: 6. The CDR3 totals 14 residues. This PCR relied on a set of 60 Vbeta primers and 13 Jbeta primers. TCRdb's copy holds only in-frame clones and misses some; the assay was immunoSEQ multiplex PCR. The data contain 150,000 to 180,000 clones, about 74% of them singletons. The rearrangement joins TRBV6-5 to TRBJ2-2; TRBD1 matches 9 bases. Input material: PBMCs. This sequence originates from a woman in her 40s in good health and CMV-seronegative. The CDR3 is CASTRTGEAGELFF. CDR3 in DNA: TGTGCCAGCACTCGGACAGGGGAAGCCGGGGAGCTGTTTTTT.